Sequencing of this T cell receptor (beta chain) was carried out in a study of blood T cell repertoires in COVID-19. Study-wide background: There were acute and convalescent COVID-19 samples, and they came from the United States, Italy and Spain.

Original processing methods: For nucleated cells, counts were estimated from reference gene primer amplification. Clones were sequenced by immunoSEQ multiplex PCR, and TCRdb holds only the in-frame ones, with some missing. The V and J calls and clone size are taken from that table; D and trimming were inferred from the DNA. The table lists roughly 200,000 clones, around nine tenths of them singletons. The TCR sequence derives from a man in his sixties who had recovered from COVID-19. The sample was peripheral blood.

The CDR3 loop is CASSESGTYNEQFF. In DNA, the CDR3 is TGCGCCAGCAGTGAGAGCGGGACCTACAATGAGCAGTTCTTC. The rearrangement uses TRBV10-1 and TRBJ2-1; 7 positions match TRBD2. The CDR3 contains 14 residues. J lost 2 bases, V lost 2 bases, and 0 bases had no gene match. Germline V lookup: CDR1 WNHNN, CDR2 SYGVQD (reference sequence).